This T cell receptor (beta chain) appears in the sequencing data of a study of T cell repertoires in cytomegalovirus infection. Overall study results and limits: Using cumulative public TCR beta family frequency, the authors identified those who carried CMV together with the relevant HLA. HLA-C-restricted CMV clonotypes gave the most frequent clonotype in two of eight donors.

The CDR3 totals 21 residues. The germline V gene has CDR1 SGHDN and CDR2 FVKESK. Trimming removed 2 bases at V and 0 bases at J, with 28 bases between. Ten or more counts support this clonotype. Its antigen is currently unknown. TCRdb called the reads again in MiXCR, with one record for every CDR3 protein. The sample holds approximately 150,000 distinct CDR3 sequences, about 6% seen once. The chain uses TRBV14 and TRBJ2-5; the D gene could be TRBD1 or TRBD2 (5 bases each). The sequenced material came from PBMCs. The TCR comes from a human donor in good health (CMV status not recorded). Some clones in this sample may be carry-over from other donors' samples. The CDR3 sequence is CASSQKILMSPTWGYQETQYF. The CDR3 bases are TGTGCCAGCAGCCAAAAAATCCTGATGAGCCCCACCTGGGGGTACCAAGAGACCCAGTACTTC. Filled out from reference TRBV14 and TRBJ2-5, the complete variable domain reads EAGVTQFPSHSVIEKGQTVTLRCDPISGHDNLYWYRRVMGKEIKFLLHFVKESKQDESGMPNNRFLAERTGGTYSTLKVQPAELEDSGVYFCASSQKILMSPTWGYQETQYFGPGTRLLVL.